This T cell receptor (beta chain) derives from a study of T-cell memory formation after mild COVID-19. This clonotype was seen ten or more times. Its antigen remains unidentified. TCRdb used MiXCR to reprocess the 5' RACE reads, holding one entry per CDR3 protein. The data contain some 250,000 distinct CDR3 sequences, more than 15% of them singletons. Study-wide points: Contracting clones localized mainly to CM and EM when CD4+ and mainly to EMRA when CD8+.

The CDR3 has 12 residues. V was shortened by 0 bases and J by 6 bases, with 4 bases between the two germline ends. Germline CDR1 and CDR2: SGDLS and YYNGEE. The specimen sequenced was PBMCs or a T cell subset sorted from them (not recorded which). The clonotype comes from a man aged 18 to 35 who had mild COVID-19 (a few samples of this study predate the infection). Cell type and time point are not known. This sequence joins TRBV9 and TRBJ2-1; D gene ambiguous. The CDR3 here is CASSVGRNEQFF. Here the CDR3 DNA reads TGTGCCAGCAGCGTAGGGCGCAATGAGCAGTTCTTC. Combining the CDR3 with reference TRBV9 and TRBJ2-1 gives the whole variable domain DSGVTQTPKHLITATGQRVTLRCSPRSGDLSVYWYQQSLDQGLQFLIQYYNGEERAKGNILERFSAQQFPDLHSELNLSSLELGDSALYFCASSVGRNEQFFGPGTRLTVL.